This passage covers 26 T cell receptor beta chains from one sample sequenced in a study of cytomegalovirus exposure and HLA in healthy donors. PCR primers comprised 60 Vbeta and 13 Jbeta primers. Sequencing used immunoSEQ multiplex PCR; TCRdb keeps in-frame clones, though not all of them. The top ten clones hold about 7.7% of a sample with about 150,000 clones, about three quarters of them seen once. Material: PBMCs. These TCRs come from a woman aged 40 to 55 in good health and CMV-seropositive.

V and J are TRBV4-1 and TRBJ2-1; a possible D gene is TRBD2 (6 bases). The length of the CDR3 is 14 residues. In germline, CDR1 is MGHRA, CDR2 YSYEKL. Trimming removed 0 bases from V and 6 bases from J, with 9 bases in between. The CDR3 sequence: CASSQDKGGNEQFF. CDR3 nucleotide sequence: TGCGCCAGCAGCCAAGATAAGGGAGGCAATGAGCAGTTCTTC.

The chain recombines TRBV30 with TRBJ2-7; D may be TRBD2 (5 bases). The V gene lost 3 bases and the J gene lost 2 bases, with 11 bases spanning the gap. The V gene's germline CDR1 is GTSNPN and CDR2 SVGIG (reference sequence). The CDR3 consists of 13 residues. As DNA, the CDR3 is TGTGCCTGGAGCCGAGGGTGGGCCTACGAGCAGTACTTC. Translation gives CAWSRGWAYEQYF. Supplemented by reference TRBV30 and TRBJ2-7, the full variable domain reads SQTIHQWPATLVQPVGSPLSLECTVEGTSNPNLYWYRQAAGRGLQLLFYSVGIGQISSEVPQNLSASRPQDRQFILSSKKLLLSDSGFYLCAWSRGWAYEQYFGPGTRLTVT.

CDR3 bases: TGTGCCAGCAGCTTAGGGGGACTAGCGGGGGATCCTTACAATGAGCAGTTCTTC. Amino acid sequence: CASSLGGLAGDPYNEQFF. J is TRBJ2-1 and V is TRBV7-9; TRBD2 matches 14 bases. The V gene's germline CDR1 is SEHNR and CDR2 FQNEAQ (reference sequence). J lost 4 bases, V lost 1 base, and 6 bases had no gene match. The CDR3 is made up of 18 amino acids.

The rearrangement joins TRBV21-1 to TRBJ1-1; TRBD1 is the table's D call, not checked against the DNA. TRBV21-1 is a documented pseudogene. This CDR3 spans 16 amino acids. For the CDR3, the DNA is TGTGCCAGCAGCAAAGCGCTCAGGGGGTTGAACACTGAAGCTTTCTTT. As protein: CASSKALRGLNTEAFF.

This clone was seen a handful of times. The rearrangement links TRBV23-1 to TRBJ1-2; D remains ambiguous. TRBV23-1 is marked as an open reading frame, function uncertain. The CDR3 has 15 amino acids. Trimming left V 0 bases short and J 0 bases short, with 8 bases between. For the CDR3, the DNA is TGCGCCAGCAGTCAATCGGGCTTAGCTAACTATGGCTACACCTTC. Translated: CASSQSGLANYGYTF.

CDR3 amino acids: CASSAARTGFEQFF. The CDR3 region has the DNA TGTGCCAGCAGCGCGGCAAGGACAGGGTTTGAGCAGTTCTTC. The chain employs TRBV5-6 and TRBJ2-1; 8 bases line up with TRBD1. Germline CDR1 and CDR2: SGHDT and YYEEEE. The V gene end was trimmed by 4 bases and the J gene end by 9 bases; junction bases not matched to a gene: 9. This CDR3 comprises 14 residues. Supplemented by reference TRBV5-6 and TRBJ2-1, the full variable domain reads DAGVTQSPTHLIKTRGQQVTLRCSPKSGHDTVSWYQQALGQGPQFIFQYYEEEERQRGNFPDRFSGHQFPNYSSELNVNALLLGDSALYLCASSAARTGFEQFFGPGTRLTVL.

This clone has a single count. The CDR3 DNA is TGTGCCAGTAGTAGGGCCACAGGGGGCTATGGCTACACCTTC. It yields the protein CASSRATGGYGYTF. The chain uses TRBV19 and TRBJ1-2; 8 nucleotides agree with TRBD1. This CDR3 has 14 amino acids. Per germline, CDR1 LNHDA and CDR2 SQIVND (reference sequence). The ends lost 4 bases at V and 4 bases at J; junction bases unmatched: 5.

This clone was seen once. The CDR3 DNA reads as TGTGCCAGTAGTAGTCGGGCTACTAGCGGGGTTGAGACCCAGTACTTC. Its translation: CASSSRATSGVETQYF. The chain links TRBV19 to TRBJ2-5, with TRBD2 matching 10 bases. V trimming: 4 bases; J trimming: 5 bases; junction bases outside the gene matches: 10. Germline V lookup: CDR1 LNHDA, CDR2 SQIVND (reference sequence). This CDR3 has 16 residues.

This clone was detected many times. The chain has TRBV10-3 and TRBJ2-3; a possible D gene is TRBD2 (6 bases). In germline, CDR1 is ENHRY, CDR2 SYGVKD. The CDR3 is 14 residues long. V lost 6 bases to trimming and J lost 4 bases, with 14 bases between them. The CDR3 here is CAIRPIGGSDTQYF. The CDR3 DNA follows: TGTGCCATCAGGCCAATCGGGGGTTCAGATACGCAGTATTTT.

A single count supports this clone. CDR3 DNA: TGTGCCAGCGGGTCTCAGACAGGTTTGCCAGCTTATGGCTACACCTTC. Translating gives CASGSQTGLPAYGYTF. The chain recombines TRBV2 with TRBJ1-2; D possibly corresponds to TRBD1 (6 bases). Germline V lookup: CDR1 SNHLY, CDR2 FYNNEI. CDR3 length equals 16 residues. Trimming removed 8 bases from V and 5 bases from J, with 24 bases in between.

This rearrangement joins TRBV27 to TRBJ2-7; 8 nucleotides match TRBD1. The CDR3 sequence is 12 residues long. The V and J ends lost 10 bases and 5 bases, in that order; junction bases with no gene match: 7. CDR1 is MNHEY, CDR2 SMNVEV, per germline (reference sequence). CDR3 coding DNA: TGTGCCAACCGGACAGGGAAAAACGAGCAGTACTTC. This codes for CANRTGKNEQYF.

In nucleotides, the CDR3 is TGCGCCAGCAGCCAAGAGCACAGGCCCTATGGCTACACCTTC. Translation gives CASSQEHRPYGYTF. V usage is TRBV4-1 and J usage is TRBJ1-2, with D possibly being TRBD1 (5 bases). V was trimmed by 0 bases and J by 4 bases, leaving 9 bases between them. Germline CDR1 is MGHRA and CDR2 is YSYEKL. The CDR3 spans 14 residues.

This clone was recorded only once. Distinct nucleotide sequences in the sample also encode this CDR3. The chain is built from TRBV10-2 and TRBJ1-5, with D perhaps TRBD1 (5 bases). Germline CDR1 reads WSHSY; CDR2 reads SAAADI. The CDR3 has 14 residues. V was shortened by 2 bases and J by 2 bases, with 7 bases between the two germline ends. The CDR3 spells CASSEAGGNQPQHF. The CDR3 region has the DNA TGCGCCAGCAGTGAGGCGGGGGGCAATCAGCCCCAGCATTTT.

The chain links TRBV7-6 to TRBJ1-2, with a possible D match to TRBD1 (6 bases). Trimming left V 1 base short and J 1 base short, with 10 bases between. Germline lookup yields CDR1 SGHVS and CDR2 FNYEAQ. The CDR3 has 15 residues. The CDR3 loop reads CASSLEGGVNYGYTF. For the CDR3, the DNA is TGTGCCAGCAGCTTAGAAGGGGGGGTTAACTATGGCTACACCTTC.

This chain joins TRBV2 and TRBJ1-5; 7 nucleotides agree with TRBD1. Germline-derived CDR1 and CDR2 are SNHLY and FYNNEI. V was clipped by 4 bases and J by 4 bases; unmatched bases: 4. The CDR3 length is 14 residues. This CDR3 is CASSGDRRNQPQHF. The CDR3 DNA reads as TGTGCCAGCAGTGGGGACAGACGGAATCAGCCCCAGCATTTT.

The rearrangement links TRBV5-4 to TRBJ1-2, with D perhaps TRBD1 (6 bases). The germline V and J ends were trimmed by 0 bases and 4 bases, with 13 bases remaining between them. Germline loops: CDR1 SGHNT, CDR2 YYREEE (reference sequence). There are 15 residues in the CDR3. The DNA for the CDR3 is TGTGCCAGCAGCTTGGACAGGGACCCAGTCTATGGCTACACCTTC. Translated, it gives CASSLDRDPVYGYTF.

This sequence joins TRBV9 and TRBJ1-3; 11 positions match TRBD1. Trimming cost V 4 bases and J 7 bases; bases outside gene matches: 4. The CDR3 runs to 14 residues. The germline V gene has CDR1 SGDLS and CDR2 YYNGEE. The CDR3 protein is CASSRTGGKNTIYF. As DNA, the CDR3 is TGTGCCAGCAGCCGGACAGGGGGCAAGAACACCATATATTTT.

The chain employs TRBV7-9 and TRBJ1-1; D unclear. Trimming cost V 7 bases and J 1 base, with 7 bases left between them. This CDR3 contains 12 residues. CDR1 and CDR2 (germline): SEHNR, FQNEAQ (reference sequence). The CDR3 DNA reads TGTGCCAGCAAAGGAGGGAACACTGAAGCTTTCTTT. Residues: CASKGGNTEAFF.

This chain connects TRBV6-5 to TRBJ2-1, with TRBD2 identical over 8 bases. The CDR3 is made up of 14 amino acids. Germline CDR1 is MNHEY and CDR2 is SVGAGI. J lost 3 bases, V lost 6 bases, and 4 bases had no gene match. For the CDR3, the DNA is TGTGCCAGCAGCTTAGCGGGGAACTACAATGAGCAGTTCTTC. It translates to CASSLAGNYNEQFF.

In its sample, this clone was seen once. The same CDR3 also results from other DNA sequences found in this sample. The chain has TRBV7-7 and TRBJ2-5, with 14 bases aligning to TRBD2. There are 16 residues in the CDR3. Germline CDR1 SSHAT, CDR2 FNYEAQ (reference sequence). The trim removed 4 bases at V and 1 base at J, leaving 2 bases unmatched. CDR3 sequence reads: CASSSGLAGGQETQYF. DNA of the CDR3: TGTGCCAGCAGCTCCGGACTAGCGGGGGGCCAAGAGACCCAGTACTTC.

V is TRBV5-4 and J is TRBJ2-3; 9 positions match TRBD2. This CDR3 has 15 amino acids. V trimming: 4 bases; J trimming: 5 bases; junction bases outside the gene matches: 8. CDR1 and CDR2 (germline): SGHNT, YYREEE (reference sequence). The CDR3 DNA reads as TGTGCCAGCAGCGGGGCGGGGGGGCCGGTAGATACGCAGTATTTT. It encodes CASSGAGGPVDTQYF.

The chain employs TRBV5-4 and TRBJ2-6, with D possibly TRBD1 on 5 matching bases. Germline assignment: CDR1 SGHNT and CDR2 YYREEE (reference sequence). V was cut by 4 bases and J by 2 bases, with 13 bases left in between. The CDR3 is 16 residues long. Written as DNA, the CDR3 is TGTGCCAGCAGCCCTCCCGGACAAGCTGGGGCCAACGTCCTGACTTTC. It specifies CASSPPGQAGANVLTF.

The chain has TRBV5-5 and TRBJ1-4; 7 bases agree with TRBD1. This CDR3 comprises 17 residues. CDR1 and CDR2 from the germline V gene are SGHKS and YYEKEE (reference sequence). Losses at the gene ends were 0 bases for V and 4 bases for J; bases not matched to a gene: 9. CDR3 sequence: CASSLVATGTSNEKLFF. Written as DNA, the CDR3 is TGTGCCAGCAGCTTGGTTGCGACAGGGACAAGTAATGAAAAACTGTTTTTT.

This chain connects TRBV30 to TRBJ2-2; possibly TRBD1 for D (6 bases). The V end was cut by 7 bases, the J end by 1 base, with 13 bases between. Per germline, CDR1 GTSNPN and CDR2 SVGIG (reference sequence). The CDR3 totals 14 residues. CDR3 nucleotide sequence: TGTGCCTCCGGGACATCCTTGAACACCGGGGAGCTGTTTTTT. Its protein product is CASGTSLNTGELFF.

This chain links TRBV2 with TRBJ1-1; D might be TRBD1 (5 bases). This CDR3 region has 14 residues. V lost 6 bases to trimming and J lost 0 bases, with 11 bases between them. Germline V gene lookup returns CDR1 SNHLY and CDR2 FYNNEI. In nucleotides, the CDR3 is TGTGCCAGCAGGCGGACACAGCTGAACACTGAAGCTTTCTTT. As protein: CASRRTQLNTEAFF.

The CDR3 coding sequence is TGCAGCGTTGCGGGGGAATACGAGCAGTACTTC. This codes for CSVAGEYEQYF. The chain employs TRBV29-1 and TRBJ2-7; possibly TRBD2 for D (6 bases). V was clipped by 4 bases and J by 4 bases, with 8 bases between them. Germline CDR1 and CDR2: SQVTM and ANQGSEA. The CDR3 has 11 residues.